This T cell receptor (beta chain) was sequenced in a study of identical twins. V was trimmed by 8 bases and J by 10 bases, leaving 12 bases between them. There are 11 residues in the CDR3. TCRdb re-analysed the 5' RACE reads in MiXCR, keeping a single row per CDR3 protein. The sample carries about 200,000 distinct CDR3 sequences, approximately 15% recorded once. The sample also formed part of further work on T cells expressing NK-cell markers. That investigation notes: Sorting was limited to alpha-beta TCR-expressing T cells with an anti-gamma-delta TCR antibody in several experiments.

The chain carries TRBV12-3 or TRBV12-4 and TRBJ2-1; TRBD1 is a possible D gene (5 bases). Sequenced material: CD8+ T cells sorted from blood. The receptor was isolated from a woman between 18 and 29 years old in good health. The CDR3 spells CASGIHREQFF. CDR3 nucleotide sequence: TGTGCCAGCGGGATTCACAGGGAGCAGTTCTTC.